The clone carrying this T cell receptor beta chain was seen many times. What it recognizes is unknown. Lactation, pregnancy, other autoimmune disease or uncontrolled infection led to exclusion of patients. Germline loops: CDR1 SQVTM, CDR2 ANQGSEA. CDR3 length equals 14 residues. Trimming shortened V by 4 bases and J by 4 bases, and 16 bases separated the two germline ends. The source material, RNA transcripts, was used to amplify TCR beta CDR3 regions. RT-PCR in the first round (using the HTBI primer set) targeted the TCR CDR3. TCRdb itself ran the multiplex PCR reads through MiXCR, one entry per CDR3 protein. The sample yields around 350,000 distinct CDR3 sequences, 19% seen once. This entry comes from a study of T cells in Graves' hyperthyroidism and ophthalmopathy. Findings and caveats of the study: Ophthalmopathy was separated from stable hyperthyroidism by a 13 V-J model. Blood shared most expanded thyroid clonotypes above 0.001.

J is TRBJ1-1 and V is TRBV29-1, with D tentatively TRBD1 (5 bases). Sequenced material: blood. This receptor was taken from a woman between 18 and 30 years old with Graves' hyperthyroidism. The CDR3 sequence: CSVGGMDTRTEAFF. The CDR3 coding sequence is TGCAGCGTTGGGGGTATGGACACCCGCACTGAAGCTTTCTTT. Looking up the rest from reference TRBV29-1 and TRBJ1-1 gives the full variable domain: SAVISQKPSRDICQRGTSLTIQCQVDSQVTMMFWYRQQPGQSLTLIATANQGSEATYESGFVIDKFPISRPNLTFSTLTVSNMSPEDSSIYLCSVGGMDTRTEAFFGQGTRLTVV.